This T cell receptor (beta chain) derives from a study of cytomegalovirus exposure and HLA in healthy donors. Overall study results and limits: Versus the roughly 690-donor mean, an Asian-associated ancestry cluster reportedly showed fewer N-insertions in a later analysis. Analyzed later, most CMV-associated TCR beta chains appeared HLA-restricted. An assumption of roughly uniform sequencing depth across donors underlay the presence/absence analyses.

Vbeta (60) and Jbeta (13) primers were used in the PCR. Some clones are missing from TCRdb's copy, which holds only in-frame ones; the method was immunoSEQ multiplex PCR. The sample records just over 150,000 clones, more than 60% being singletons. This CDR3 has 15 residues. Trimming shortened V by 3 bases and J by 2 bases, and 12 bases separated the two germline ends. Germline V gene sequence: CDR1 SGHRS, CDR2 YFSETQ. On this clone itself: The antigen is unknown.

Sequencing was carried out using PBMCs. The sequence derives from a woman between 25 and 40 years old in good health and CMV-seronegative. The chain joins TRBV5-1 to TRBJ1-3; the D gene is possibly TRBD1 (6 bases). The CDR3 DNA reads as TGCGCCAGCAGCTCTAACCCAGGGGCTGGAAACACCATATATTTT. As protein: CASSSNPGAGNTIYF.